These T cell receptor beta chains were read from a single sample in a study of blood T cell repertoires in COVID-19. Produced via immunoSEQ multiplex PCR; TCRdb's table is partial and in-frame only. The sample lists about 170,000 clones; roughly 82% were seen once. The material sequenced was PBMCs or T cells enriched from blood (not recorded which). Every receptor here comes from a man in his forties or fifties who had recovered from COVID-19. Each CDR3 is given with its conserved first and last residue. A D gene is named only where the DNA matches it firmly. The listing skips clone size in some rows; elsewhere it reads once, few, many or a size class.

V gene	CDR3 length	J gene	clone size	D gene	CDR3 protein	CDR3 DNA
TRBV3-1/TRBV3-2	14	TRBJ1-2	NA	TRBD1	CASSHRQGMDGYTF	TGTGCCAGCAGCCACCGACAGGGTATGGATGGCTACACCTTC
TRBV6-4	14	TRBJ2-4	NA	TRBD2	CASSPGTSGHIQYF	TGTGCCAGCAGTCCTGGGACTAGCGGGCACATTCAGTACTTC
TRBV7-2	13	TRBJ1-2	NA	NA	CASSLVSQGGYTF	TGTGCCAGCAGCTTAGTAAGTCAGGGTGGCTACACCTTC
TRBV4-1	14	TRBJ1-2	NA	NA	CASSQGTGVSGYTF	TGCGCCAGCAGCCAAGGGACGGGAGTGTCTGGCTACACCTTC
TRBV6-1	15	TRBJ1-2	NA	NA	CASSEHRTGGFDYTF	TGTGCCAGCAGTGAACACCGGACGGGGGGGTTCGACTACACCTTC
TRBV4-1	16	TRBJ1-2	NA	TRBD1	CASSQDWTGTSLGYTF	TGCGCCAGCAGCCAAGATTGGACAGGGACATCCCTTGGCTACACCTTC
TRBV5-1	15	TRBJ2-3	many	TRBD2	CASSLRAGGPDTQYF	TGCGCCAGCAGCTTAAGAGCGGGGGGGCCAGATACGCAGTATTTT
TRBV18	14	TRBJ2-3	NA	TRBD2	CASSHSGGTDTQYF	TGTGCCAGCTCCCATAGCGGGGGCACAGATACGCAGTATTTT
TRBV9	16	TRBJ2-1	NA	TRBD1	CASSDDRGSSYNEQFF	TGTGCCAGCAGCGACGACAGGGGGAGCTCCTACAATGAGCAGTTCTTC
TRBV9	14	TRBJ2-1	NA	TRBD1	CASNLGTVYNEQFF	TGTGCCAGCAATCTGGGGACAGTTTACAATGAGCAGTTCTTC
TRBV5-4	15	TRBJ1-6	NA	NA	CASSLEGGFSSPLHF	TGTGCCAGCAGCTTAGAGGGGGGGTTCTCTTCACCCCTCCACTTT
TRBV2	12	TRBJ1-2	NA	NA	CASSVDIDGYTF	TGTGCCAGCAGTGTAGACATCGATGGCTACACCTTC
TRBV6-6	15	TRBJ2-5	NA	NA	CASVRTPDFQETQYF	TGTGCCAGCGTACGGACGCCGGACTTCCAAGAGACCCAGTACTTC
TRBV7-9	15	TRBJ1-4	NA	NA	CASSTTGFADEKLFF	TGTGCCAGCAGCACCACAGGGTTCGCAGATGAAAAACTGTTTTTT
TRBV7-3	13	TRBJ2-3	NA	NA	CASSLTSEGLQYF	TGTGCCAGCAGCTTAACCTCGGAGGGTTTGCAGTATTTT
TRBV5-1	15	TRBJ1-1	NA	TRBD1	CASSRTGTLNTEAFF	TGCGCCAGCAGCAGGACAGGGACCTTGAACACTGAAGCTTTCTTT
TRBV6-6	15	TRBJ1-5	once	TRBD1	CASSLYRGRDQPQHF	TGTGCCAGCAGTTTATACAGGGGGCGGGATCAGCCCCAGCATTTT
TRBV15	14	TRBJ1-2	NA	NA	CATSRDKGPVGYTF	TGTGCCACCAGCAGAGATAAGGGGCCGGTTGGCTACACCTTC
TRBV3-1/TRBV3-2	14	TRBJ1-1	NA	TRBD1	CASNETGFRSGAFF	TGTGCCAGCAACGAGACAGGGTTCCGTTCAGGAGCTTTCTTT
TRBV10-3	17	TRBJ2-7	NA	TRBD2	CAISLRTSGVNSYEQYF	TGTGCCATCAGTTTAAGGACTAGCGGGGTGAACTCCTACGAGCAGTACTTC
TRBV3-1/TRBV3-2	14	TRBJ1-5	NA	NA	CASSQGVGGQPQHF	TGTGCCAGCAGCCAAGGGGTAGGGGGTCAGCCCCAGCATTTT
TRBV19	13	TRBJ1-1	many	NA	CASSLDFQTEAFF	TGTGCCAGTAGTTTGGACTTCCAAACTGAAGCTTTCTTT
TRBV27	11	TRBJ1-1	NA	NA	CATQGIGEAFF	TGTGCCACCCAGGGCATCGGTGAAGCTTTCTTT
TRBV11-2	13	TRBJ2-5	NA	TRBD1	CASSKNRGETQYF	TGTGCCAGCAGCAAAAACAGGGGGGAGACCCAGTACTTC
TRBV7-2	14	TRBJ2-7	once	NA	CASSSGTGSYEQYF	TGTGCCAGCAGCTCCGGAACGGGGTCCTACGAGCAGTACTTC
TRBV28	13	TRBJ2-6	NA	NA	CASSTAGANVLTF	TGTGCCAGCAGTACCGCGGGAGCCAACGTCCTGACTTTC
TRBV7-2	18	TRBJ2-1	NA	TRBD2	CASIKTYGAGGPYNEQFF	TGTGCCAGCATCAAAACCTACGGAGCGGGGGGGCCTTACAATGAGCAGTTCTTC
TRBV3-1/TRBV3-2	14	TRBJ2-1	NA	TRBD1	CASSRPGQGTEQFF	TGTGCCAGCAGCCGACCGGGACAGGGGACTGAGCAGTTCTTC
TRBV6-5	13	TRBJ1-2	NA	TRBD1	CASSSGQSYGYTF	TGTGCCAGCAGTTCGGGACAGAGCTATGGCTACACCTTC
TRBV27	13	TRBJ1-4	NA	NA	CASTDSPNEKLFF	TGTGCCAGCACAGACAGTCCTAATGAAAAACTGTTTTTT
TRBV28	13	TRBJ1-2	NA	TRBD1	CASSTTGVGGYTF	TGTGCCAGCAGTACTACAGGGGTAGGCGGCTACACCTTC
TRBV3-1/TRBV3-2	14	TRBJ1-6	NA	TRBD1	CASSTGQGVGPLHF	TGTGCCAGCAGCACAGGACAGGGGGTTGGACCCCTCCACTTT
TRBV19	13	TRBJ1-5	NA	NA	CASRLQGHQPQHF	TGTGCCAGTAGGTTACAGGGACATCAGCCCCAGCATTTT
TRBV18	12	TRBJ1-1	NA	NA	CASSPAGGEAFF	TGTGCCAGCTCACCGGCGGGAGGGGAAGCTTTCTTT
TRBV3-1/TRBV3-2	13	TRBJ2-1	many	NA	CASSLPVYNEQFF	TGTGCCAGCAGCCTCCCGGTCTACAATGAGCAGTTCTTC
TRBV10-3	15	TRBJ2-1	NA	TRBD1	CAISEPGQGQNEQFF	TGTGCCATCAGTGAACCGGGACAGGGTCAGAATGAGCAGTTCTTC
TRBV9	16	TRBJ2-3	NA	TRBD1	CASSPRQGSGTDTQYF	TGTGCCAGCAGCCCCCGACAGGGATCGGGCACAGATACGCAGTATTTT